This paragraph reports one TCR beta chain. What it binds is not known. The data derive from a study of CXCR3-negative and CXCR3-positive naive CD8 T cells. Study-wide background: The dataset comprises roughly 150 million TRB reads in total, with about 1.5 +/- 0.3 million reads per library. Notes on the study in general: Researchers report that CXCR3-positive naive cells carry more hydrophobic TRB CDR3s than CXCR3-negative naive cells. Both naive subsets carried similar amounts of surface CD5, so TCR strength was inferred from TRB CDR3 properties. Much lower diversity was found in memory CD8+ cells, while both naive subsets had comparably high diversity.

CD45RO-CCR7+CD27+CD95- characterized naive CD8+ T cells. The germline V gene has CDR1 MNHEY and CDR2 SVGAGI. This CDR3 spans 15 amino acids. The libraries of TRB cDNA were prepared using 5' RACE with UMI labels. One entry per CDR3 protein, without DNA, is what TCRdb gives after re-calling the 5' RACE reads. Its clone listing holds approximately 96,000 distinct CDR3 sequences. This sequence originates from a human donor in good health. Some clones in this sample may be carry-over from other donors' samples. What was sequenced was naive CXCR3+ CD8+ T cells from blood. Specified subset: CD45RO-CCR7+CD27+CD95- naive CD8+ T cells expressing CXCR3 (TNR3+). V and J are TRBV6-5 and TRBJ2-1; as DNA is missing, the TRBD2 call by TCRdb cannot be tested. The CDR3 loop is CASSYSGLAAGEQFF.